The 13 T cell receptor beta chains below come from one sample, sequenced in a study of T-cell memory formation after mild COVID-19. TCRdb independently ran MiXCR on the 5' RACE reads; one entry per CDR3 protein. The sample shows 200,000 to 250,000 distinct CDR3 sequences, 8% to 10% of them seen only once. Sequenced sample: PBMCs or a T cell subset sorted from them (not recorded which). These receptors came from a man between 18 and 29 years old who had mild COVID-19 (a few samples of this study predate the infection). Cell type and time point are not known.

This chain connects TRBV6-5 to TRBJ2-3, with 7 positions matching TRBD1. Germline CDR1 MNHEY, CDR2 SVGAGI. Losses at the gene ends were 6 bases for V and 5 bases for J; bases not matched to a gene: 5. The CDR3 contains 13 residues. CDR3: CASSHRGKDTQYF. CDR3 bases: TGTGCCAGCAGCCACAGGGGTAAAGATACGCAGTATTTT.

The rearrangement uses TRBV4-1 and TRBJ2-2, with D unclear. This CDR3 is 14 amino acids long. With 4 bases removed from V and 2 bases from J, the gap between germline ends came to 8 bases. Germline CDR1 is MGHRA and CDR2 is YSYEKL. The CDR3 nucleotides read TGCGCCAGCAGCCCAGTTTTAAACACCGGGGAGCTGTTTTTT. This encodes CASSPVLNTGELFF.

The CDR3 coding sequence is TGTGCCAGCGGGCCCCTGGGGCGCGGGGAGACCCAGTACTTC. It is translated as CASGPLGRGETQYF. The chain couples TRBV6-2 or TRBV6-3 to TRBJ2-5, with D perhaps assigned TRBD1 or TRBD2 (5 bases each). Germline CDR1 reads MNHEY; CDR2 reads SVGEGT. The CDR3 has 14 residues. The germline V and J ends were trimmed by 8 bases and 5 bases, with 18 bases remaining between them.

V usage is TRBV20-1 and J usage is TRBJ2-1; 9 nucleotides match TRBD1. Germline values: CDR1 DFQATT, CDR2 SNEGSKA (reference sequence). There are 16 residues in the CDR3. J gave up 5 bases and V 3 bases, and 11 bases lay outside the gene matches. CDR3 amino acids: CSASFPDRGDHNEQFF. Here the CDR3 DNA reads TGCAGTGCTAGTTTCCCCGACAGGGGGGACCACAATGAGCAGTTCTTC.

The table lists this clonotype with a few counts. The chain is built from TRBV7-9 and TRBJ1-5; D uncertain. CDR1 and CDR2 from the germline V gene are SEHNR and FQNEAQ (reference sequence). V lost 3 bases to trimming and J lost 5 bases, with 8 bases between them. This CDR3 has 13 amino acids. The CDR3 region has the DNA TGTGCCAGCAGCTTTGTCGAGGATCAGCCCCAGCATTTT. It codes for CASSFVEDQPQHF. The whole variable domain, filled in from reference TRBV7-9 and TRBJ1-5, reads DTGVSQNPRHKITKRGQNVTFRCDPISEHNRLYWYRQTLGQGPEFLTYFQNEAQLEKSRLLSDRFSAERPKGSFSTLEIQRTEQGDSAMYLCASSFVEDQPQHFGDGTRLSIL.

This clonotype has a count of ten or more. This chain connects TRBV11-2 to TRBJ2-1; 10 positions agree with TRBD1. CDR3 length: 15 residues. The germline V gene encodes CDR1 SGHAT and CDR2 FQNNGV. Trimming removed 5 bases from V and 9 bases from J; junction bases left unmatched: 10. CDR3 in DNA: TGTGCCAGCAGCCGCGGGGGACAGGGGCTTTCTGAGCAGTTCTTC. Residues: CASSRGGQGLSEQFF.

This clonotype has only a few counts. In DNA, the CDR3 is TGTGCCAGCAGCTTAGTGAGGGTCCGAGAGGCAGATACGCAGTATTTT. Protein: CASSLVRVREADTQYF. J is TRBJ2-3 and V is TRBV7-2; possibly TRBD2 for D (5 bases). Trimming shortened V by 1 base and J by 4 bases, and 15 bases separated the two germline ends. This CDR3 contains 16 residues. Germline lookup yields CDR1 SGHTA and CDR2 FQGNSA. Drawing the rest from reference TRBV7-2 and TRBJ2-3, the complete variable domain is GAGVSQSPSNKVTEKGKDVELRCDPISGHTALYWYRQSLGQGLEFLIYFQGNSAPDKSGLPSDRFSAERTGGSVSTLTIQRTQQEDSAVYLCASSLVRVREADTQYFGPGTRLTVL.

V gene TRBV4-2 combines with J gene TRBJ1-4; 12 nucleotides align to TRBD1. This CDR3 has 18 residues. The J segment lost 5 bases and the V segment lost 1 base, leaving 8 bases of the junction unmatched. Germline lookup yields CDR1 LGHNA and CDR2 YNFKEQ. The CDR3 loop is CASSQGGTGGRTNEKLFF. The CDR3 coding sequence is TGTGCCAGCAGCCAAGGAGGGACAGGGGGCAGAACGAATGAAAAACTGTTTTTT.

The chain is built from TRBV5-5 and TRBJ2-5; no definite D call. V lost 2 bases and J lost 4, with 12 bases in between. Germline CDR1 SGHKS, CDR2 YYEKEE (reference sequence). The CDR3 spans 14 residues. The CDR3 DNA sequence: TGTGCCAGCAGCTTTGGCAACCTGGGAGAGACCCAGTACTTC. Protein sequence: CASSFGNLGETQYF.

The chain couples TRBV20-1 to TRBJ2-5, with D perhaps assigned TRBD1 or TRBD2 (5 bases each). This CDR3 contains 12 residues. Trimming shortened V by 1 base and J by 5 bases, and 8 bases separated the two germline ends. The germline gives CDR1 DFQATT, CDR2 SNEGSKA (reference sequence). The CDR3 loop is CSARAGAETQYF. CDR3 nucleotide sequence: TGCAGTGCTAGAGCCGGGGCTGAGACCCAGTACTTC.

This clonotype was seen more than once but under ten times. This chain connects TRBV12-2 to TRBJ1-1; no DNA check was done on the table's D call, TRBD1. TRBV12-2 is given as a pseudogene. This CDR3 comprises 16 residues. Written as DNA, the CDR3 is TGTGCAAGTCGCTTAGTTTGCCAGGGGGCGATTAAAGAAGCTTTCTTT. Protein product: CASRLVCQGAIKEAFF.

V gene TRBV3-1 combines with J gene TRBJ2-5; the D is unclear. CDR3 length: 13 amino acids. Trimming removed 4 bases at V and 5 bases at J, with 11 bases between. CDR1 is LGHDT and CDR2 is YNNKEL in the germline V gene (reference sequence). CDR3 DNA sequence: TGTGCCAGCAGCCCCCGCGGTGTCGAGACCCAGTACTTC. Translating it yields CASSPRGVETQYF.

This chain uses TRBV4-1 with TRBJ2-3; D unresolved. V shed 6 bases and J shed 2 bases, with 12 bases lying between them. There are 14 residues in the CDR3. Germline CDR1 reads MGHRA; CDR2 reads YSYEKL. CDR3 coding DNA: TGCGCCAGCAGTCGGCGAGGCATCACAGATACGCAGTATTTT. Its translation is CASSRRGITDTQYF.